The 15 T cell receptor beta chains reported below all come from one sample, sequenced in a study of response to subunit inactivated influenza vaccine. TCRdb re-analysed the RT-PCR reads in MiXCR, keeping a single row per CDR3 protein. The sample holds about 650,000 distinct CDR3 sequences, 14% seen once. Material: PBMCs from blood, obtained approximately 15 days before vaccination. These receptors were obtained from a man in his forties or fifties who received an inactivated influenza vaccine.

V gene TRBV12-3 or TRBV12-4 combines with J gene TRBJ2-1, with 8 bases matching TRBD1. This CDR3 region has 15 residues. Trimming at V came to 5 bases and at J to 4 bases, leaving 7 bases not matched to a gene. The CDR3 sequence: CASSPQGAFYNEQFF. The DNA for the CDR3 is TGTGCCAGCAGTCCTCAGGGGGCGTTTTACAATGAGCAGTTCTTC.

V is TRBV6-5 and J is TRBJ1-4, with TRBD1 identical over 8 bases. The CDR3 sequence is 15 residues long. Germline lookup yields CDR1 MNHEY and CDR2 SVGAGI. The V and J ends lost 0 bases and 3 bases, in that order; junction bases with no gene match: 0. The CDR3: CASSYSRGPNEKLFF. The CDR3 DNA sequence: TGTGCCAGCAGTTACTCCAGGGGGCCTAATGAAAAACTGTTTTTT.

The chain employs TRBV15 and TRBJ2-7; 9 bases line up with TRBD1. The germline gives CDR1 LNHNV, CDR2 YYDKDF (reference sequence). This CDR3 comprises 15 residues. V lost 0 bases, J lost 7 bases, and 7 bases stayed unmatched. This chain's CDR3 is CATSREQGAVWEQYF. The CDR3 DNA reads TGTGCCACCAGCAGAGAACAGGGGGCGGTTTGGGAGCAGTACTTC.

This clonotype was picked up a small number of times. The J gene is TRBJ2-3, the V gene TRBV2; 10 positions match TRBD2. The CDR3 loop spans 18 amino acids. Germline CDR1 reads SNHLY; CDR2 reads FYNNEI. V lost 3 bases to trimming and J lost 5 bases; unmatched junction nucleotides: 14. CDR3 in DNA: TGTGCCAGCAGTGAGCCCTCTAGCGGGAGCAATTGGGAAGATACGCAGTATTTT. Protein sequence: CASSEPSSGSNWEDTQYF.

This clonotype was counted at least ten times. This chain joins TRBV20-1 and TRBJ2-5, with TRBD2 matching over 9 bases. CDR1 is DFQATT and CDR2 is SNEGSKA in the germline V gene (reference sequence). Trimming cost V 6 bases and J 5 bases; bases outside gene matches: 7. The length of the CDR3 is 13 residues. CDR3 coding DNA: TGCAGTGCAAGAAGGAGCGGGGGGGAGACCCAGTACTTC. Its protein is CSARRSGGETQYF.

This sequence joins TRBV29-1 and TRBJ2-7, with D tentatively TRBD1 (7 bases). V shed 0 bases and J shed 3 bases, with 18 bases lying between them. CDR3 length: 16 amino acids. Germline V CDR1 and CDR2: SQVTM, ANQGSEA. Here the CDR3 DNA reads TGCAGCGTTGAAGATTCGGTGGCAGGGGGGATCTACGAGCAGTACTTC. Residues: CSVEDSVAGGIYEQYF.

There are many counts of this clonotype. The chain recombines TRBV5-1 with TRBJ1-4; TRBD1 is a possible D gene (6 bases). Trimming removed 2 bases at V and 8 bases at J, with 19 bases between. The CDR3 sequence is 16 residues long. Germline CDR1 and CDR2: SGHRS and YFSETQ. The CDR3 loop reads CASSFRPGGQGEKLFF. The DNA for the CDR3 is TGCGCCAGCAGCTTCCGTCCGGGGGGACAAGGGGAAAAACTGTTTTTT.

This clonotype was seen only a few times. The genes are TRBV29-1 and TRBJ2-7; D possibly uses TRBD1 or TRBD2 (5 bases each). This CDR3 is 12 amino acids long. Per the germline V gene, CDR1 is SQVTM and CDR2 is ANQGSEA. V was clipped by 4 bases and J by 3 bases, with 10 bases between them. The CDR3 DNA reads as TGCAGCGTTGCCGGGACCAGCTACGAGCAGTACTTC. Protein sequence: CSVAGTSYEQYF.

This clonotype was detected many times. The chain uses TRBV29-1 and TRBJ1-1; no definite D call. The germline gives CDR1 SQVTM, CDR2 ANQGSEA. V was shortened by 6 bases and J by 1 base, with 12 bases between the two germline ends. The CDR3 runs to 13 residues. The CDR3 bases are TGCAGCGTGGAACGGACCCAGAACACTGAAGCTTTCTTT. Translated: CSVERTQNTEAFF. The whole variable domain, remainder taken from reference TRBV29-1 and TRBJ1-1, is SAVISQKPSRDICQRGTSLTIQCQVDSQVTMMFWYRQQPGQSLTLIATANQGSEATYESGFVIDKFPISRPNLTFSTLTVSNMSPEDSSIYLCSVERTQNTEAFFGQGTRLTVV.

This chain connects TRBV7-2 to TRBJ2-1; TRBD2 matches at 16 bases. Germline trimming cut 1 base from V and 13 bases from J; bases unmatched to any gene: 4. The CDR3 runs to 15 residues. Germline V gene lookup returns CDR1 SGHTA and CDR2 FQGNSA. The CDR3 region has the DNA TGTGCCAGCAGCTTAGAAGGGACTAGCGGGAGGGGACAGTTCTTC. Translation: CASSLEGTSGRGQFF.

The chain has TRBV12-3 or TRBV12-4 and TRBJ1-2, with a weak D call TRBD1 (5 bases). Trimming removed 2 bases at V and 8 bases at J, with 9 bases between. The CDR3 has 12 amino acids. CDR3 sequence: CASSLSREGYTF. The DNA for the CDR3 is TGTGCCAGCAGTTTATCCAGGGAAGGCTACACCTTC.

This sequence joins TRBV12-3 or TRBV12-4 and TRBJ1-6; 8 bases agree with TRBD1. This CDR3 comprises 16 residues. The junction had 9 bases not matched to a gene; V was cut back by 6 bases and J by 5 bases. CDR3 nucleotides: TGTGCCAGCAGCTTGGACAGGGTTGAGAATAATTCACCCCTCCACTTT. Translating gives CASSLDRVENNSPLHF.

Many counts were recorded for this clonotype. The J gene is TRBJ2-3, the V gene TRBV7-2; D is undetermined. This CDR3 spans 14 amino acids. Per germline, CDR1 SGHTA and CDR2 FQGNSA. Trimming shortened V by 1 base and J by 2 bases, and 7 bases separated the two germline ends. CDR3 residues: CASSLVPHTDTQYF. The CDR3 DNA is TGTGCCAGCAGCTTAGTGCCTCACACAGATACGCAGTATTTT. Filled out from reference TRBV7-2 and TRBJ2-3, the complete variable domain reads GAGVSQSPSNKVTEKGKDVELRCDPISGHTALYWYRQSLGQGLEFLIYFQGNSAPDKSGLPSDRFSAERTGGSVSTLTIQRTQQEDSAVYLCASSLVPHTDTQYFGPGTRLTVL.

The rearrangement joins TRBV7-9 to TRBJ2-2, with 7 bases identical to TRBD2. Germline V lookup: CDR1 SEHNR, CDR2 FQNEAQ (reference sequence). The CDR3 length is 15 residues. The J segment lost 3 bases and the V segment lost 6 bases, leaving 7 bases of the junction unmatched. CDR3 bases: TGTGCCAGCAGTCCCGGGACTATGGACACCGGGGAGCTGTTTTTT. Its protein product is CASSPGTMDTGELFF.

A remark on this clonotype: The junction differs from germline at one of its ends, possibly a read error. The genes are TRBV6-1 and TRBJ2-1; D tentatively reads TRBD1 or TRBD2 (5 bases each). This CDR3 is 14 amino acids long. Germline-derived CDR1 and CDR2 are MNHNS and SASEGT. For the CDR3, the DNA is TGTGCCAGCAGAGAAGGTCGGGGCAGAGATGAGCAGTTCTTC. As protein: CASREGRGRDEQFF.